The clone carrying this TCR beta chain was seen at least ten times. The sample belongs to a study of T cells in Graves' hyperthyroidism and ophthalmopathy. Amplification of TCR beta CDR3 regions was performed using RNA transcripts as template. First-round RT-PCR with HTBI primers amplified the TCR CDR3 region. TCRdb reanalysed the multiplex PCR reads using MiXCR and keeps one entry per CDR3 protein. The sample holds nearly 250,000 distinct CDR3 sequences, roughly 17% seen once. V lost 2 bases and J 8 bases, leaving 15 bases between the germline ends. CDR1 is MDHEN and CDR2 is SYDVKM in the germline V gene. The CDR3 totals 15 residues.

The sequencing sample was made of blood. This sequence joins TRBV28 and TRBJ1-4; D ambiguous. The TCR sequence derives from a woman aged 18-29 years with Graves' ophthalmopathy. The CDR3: CASSLAGNRGEKLFF. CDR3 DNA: TGTGCCAGCAGTTTAGCTGGGAATCGAGGAGAAAAACTGTTTTTT.